This T cell receptor beta chain was sequenced for a study of blood T cell repertoires in COVID-19. Study context: Some COVID-19 samples were acute and others convalescent; all came from the United States, Italy and Spain. The analysed material was cDNA or gDNA that came from T cells, B-cell-depleted T cells, or PBMCs.

This CDR3 contains 13 residues. With 2 bases removed from V and 3 bases from J, the gap between germline ends came to 7 bases. CDR1 and CDR2 from the germline V gene are SGHTA and FQGNSA. As processed by the authors: For nucleated cells, counts were estimated from reference gene primer amplification. Profiled with immunoSEQ multiplex PCR; TCRdb holds only in-frame clones, not every one. From that table come the V and J calls and clone size; the DNA was used to work out D and trimming. The sample yields approximately 74,000 clones, around 93% seen once. Source material: peripheral blood. The chain has TRBV7-2 and TRBJ1-1; no clear D. The TCR sequence derives from a woman in her fifties or sixties with active COVID-19. CDR3 sequence: CASSLSGYTEAFF. As DNA, the CDR3 is TGTGCCAGCAGCTTATCCGGGTACACTGAAGCTTTCTTT.